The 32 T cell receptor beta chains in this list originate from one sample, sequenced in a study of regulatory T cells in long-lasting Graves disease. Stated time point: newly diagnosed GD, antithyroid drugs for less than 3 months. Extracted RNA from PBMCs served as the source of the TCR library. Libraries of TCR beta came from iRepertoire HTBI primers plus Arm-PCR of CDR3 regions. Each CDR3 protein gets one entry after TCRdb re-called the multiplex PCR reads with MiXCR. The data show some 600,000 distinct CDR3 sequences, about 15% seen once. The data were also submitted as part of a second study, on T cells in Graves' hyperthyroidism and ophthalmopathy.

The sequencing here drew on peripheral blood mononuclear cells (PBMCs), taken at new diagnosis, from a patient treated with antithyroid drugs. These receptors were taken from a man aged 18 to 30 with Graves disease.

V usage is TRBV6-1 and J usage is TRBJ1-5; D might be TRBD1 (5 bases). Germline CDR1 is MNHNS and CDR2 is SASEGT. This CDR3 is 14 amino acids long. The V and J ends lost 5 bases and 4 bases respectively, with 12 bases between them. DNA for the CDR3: TGTGCCAGCAGTACGAGGGGCCCTAATCAGCCCCAGCATTTT. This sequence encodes CASSTRGPNQPQHF.

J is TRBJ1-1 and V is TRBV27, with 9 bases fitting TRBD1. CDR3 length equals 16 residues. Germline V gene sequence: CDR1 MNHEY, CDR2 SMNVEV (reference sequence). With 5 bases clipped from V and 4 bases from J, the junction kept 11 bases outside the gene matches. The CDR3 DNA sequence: TGTGCCAGCAGTCCCCATAGACAGGGGGAAGTCACTGAAGCTTTCTTT. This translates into CASSPHRQGEVTEAFF.

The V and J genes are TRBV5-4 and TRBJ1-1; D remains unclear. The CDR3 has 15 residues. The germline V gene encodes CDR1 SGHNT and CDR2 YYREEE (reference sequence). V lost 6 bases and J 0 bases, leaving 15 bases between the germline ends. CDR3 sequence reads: CASNNGRRMNTEAFF. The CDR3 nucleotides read TGTGCCAGCAACAACGGACGGAGAATGAACACTGAAGCTTTCTTT.

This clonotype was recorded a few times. In DNA, the CDR3 is TGTGCCAGCAGCTTGGATGGACTAGTTGGGTACGAGCAGTACTTC. It specifies CASSLDGLVGYEQYF. This sequence joins TRBV5-6 and TRBJ2-7; 7 bases are a match to TRBD2. CDR3 length: 15 amino acids. The V gene end was trimmed by 0 bases and the J gene end by 4 bases; junction bases not matched to a gene: 7. The germline gives CDR1 SGHDT, CDR2 YYEEEE.

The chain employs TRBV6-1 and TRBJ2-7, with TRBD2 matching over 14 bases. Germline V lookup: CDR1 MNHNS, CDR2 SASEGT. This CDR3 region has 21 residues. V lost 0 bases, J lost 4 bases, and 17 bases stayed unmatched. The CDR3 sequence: CASSEARTSGRFDPGFYEQYF. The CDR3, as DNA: TGTGCCAGCAGTGAAGCGCGGACTAGCGGGAGGTTCGATCCAGGCTTTTACGAGCAGTACTTC.

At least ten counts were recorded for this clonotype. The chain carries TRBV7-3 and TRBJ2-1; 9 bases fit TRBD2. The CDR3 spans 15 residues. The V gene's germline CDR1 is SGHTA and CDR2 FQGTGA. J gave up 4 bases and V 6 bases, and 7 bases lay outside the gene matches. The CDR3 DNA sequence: TGTGCCAGCAGTTTAGCGGGGGACTCGTACAATGAGCAGTTCTTC. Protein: CASSLAGDSYNEQFF.

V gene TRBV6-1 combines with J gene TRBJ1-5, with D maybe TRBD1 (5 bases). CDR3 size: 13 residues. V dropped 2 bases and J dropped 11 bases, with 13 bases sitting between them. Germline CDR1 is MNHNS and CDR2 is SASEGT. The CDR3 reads CASSEYRRDAQHF. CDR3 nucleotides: TGTGCCAGCAGTGAATATCGGCGGGACGCCCAGCATTTT.

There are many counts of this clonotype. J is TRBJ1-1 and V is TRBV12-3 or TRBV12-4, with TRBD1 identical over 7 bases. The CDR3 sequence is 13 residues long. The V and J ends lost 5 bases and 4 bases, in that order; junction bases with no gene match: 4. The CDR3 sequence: CASSPQGFTEAFF. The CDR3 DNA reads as TGTGCCAGCAGTCCACAGGGGTTCACTGAAGCTTTCTTT.

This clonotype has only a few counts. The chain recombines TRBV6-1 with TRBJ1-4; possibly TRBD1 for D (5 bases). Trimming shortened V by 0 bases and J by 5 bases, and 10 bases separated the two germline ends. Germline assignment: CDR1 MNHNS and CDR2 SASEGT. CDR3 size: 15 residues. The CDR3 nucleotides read TGTGCCAGCAGTGAAGCAGGGCAGGGAAATGAAAAACTGTTTTTT. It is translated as CASSEAGQGNEKLFF.

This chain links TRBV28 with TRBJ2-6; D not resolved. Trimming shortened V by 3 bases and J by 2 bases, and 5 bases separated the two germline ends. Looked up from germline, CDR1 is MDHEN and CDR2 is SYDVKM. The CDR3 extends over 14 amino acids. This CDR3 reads CASSFGPGANVLTF. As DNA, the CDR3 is TGTGCCAGCAGTTTTGGTCCTGGGGCCAACGTCCTGACTTTC.

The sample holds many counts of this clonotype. CDR3: CASSFEQGTDGYTF. In DNA, the CDR3 is TGTGCCAGCAGCTTCGAACAGGGTACGGATGGCTACACCTTC. The V gene is TRBV7-8, the J gene TRBJ1-2, with D tentatively TRBD1 (6 bases). Germline-derived CDR1 and CDR2 are SGHVS and FQNEAQ. The CDR3 runs to 14 residues. V was cut by 3 bases and J by 6 bases, with 14 bases left in between.

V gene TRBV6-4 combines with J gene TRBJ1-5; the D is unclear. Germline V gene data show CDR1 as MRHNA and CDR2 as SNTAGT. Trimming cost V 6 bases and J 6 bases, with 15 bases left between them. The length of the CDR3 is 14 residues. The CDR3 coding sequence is TGTGCCAGCAGGCGGGCAGATCCAAGTCAGCCCCAGCATTTT. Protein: CASRRADPSQPQHF.

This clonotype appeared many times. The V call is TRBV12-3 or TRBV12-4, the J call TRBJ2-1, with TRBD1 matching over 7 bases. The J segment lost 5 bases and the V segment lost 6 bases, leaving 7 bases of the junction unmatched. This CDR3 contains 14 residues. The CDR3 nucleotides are TGTGCCAGCAGCCTCTACGGGACAGACAATGAGCAGTTCTTC. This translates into CASSLYGTDNEQFF.

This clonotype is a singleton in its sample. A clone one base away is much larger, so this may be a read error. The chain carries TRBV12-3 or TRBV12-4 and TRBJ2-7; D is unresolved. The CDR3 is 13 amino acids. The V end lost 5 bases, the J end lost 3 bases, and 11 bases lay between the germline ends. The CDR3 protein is CASSLTEFYEQYF. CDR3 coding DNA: TGTGCCAGCAGTCTGACGGAATTCTACGAGCAGTACTTC.

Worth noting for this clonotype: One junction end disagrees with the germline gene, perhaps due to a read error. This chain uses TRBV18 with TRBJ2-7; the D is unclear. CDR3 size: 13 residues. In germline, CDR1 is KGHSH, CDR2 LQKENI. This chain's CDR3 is CASSPRRGDEQCF. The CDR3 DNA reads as TGTGCCAGCTCACCCCGTCGAGGCGACGAGCAGTGCTTC.

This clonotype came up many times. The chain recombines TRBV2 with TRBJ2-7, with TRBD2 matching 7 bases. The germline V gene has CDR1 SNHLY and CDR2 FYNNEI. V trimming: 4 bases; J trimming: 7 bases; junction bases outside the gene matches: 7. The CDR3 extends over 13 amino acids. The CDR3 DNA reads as TGTGCCAGCAGTGTCGGGACTACGGGGGAGCAGTACTTC. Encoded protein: CASSVGTTGEQYF.

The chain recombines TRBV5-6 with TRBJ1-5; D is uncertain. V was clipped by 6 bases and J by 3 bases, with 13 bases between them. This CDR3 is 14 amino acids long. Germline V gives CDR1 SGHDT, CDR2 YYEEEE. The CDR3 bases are TGTGCCAGCACCCTCGGGGAAGACAATCAGCCCCAGCATTTT. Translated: CASTLGEDNQPQHF.

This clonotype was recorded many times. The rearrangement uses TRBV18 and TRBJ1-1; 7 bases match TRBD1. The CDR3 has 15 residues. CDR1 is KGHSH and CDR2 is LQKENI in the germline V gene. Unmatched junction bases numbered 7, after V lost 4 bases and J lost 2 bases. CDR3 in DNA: TGTGCCAGCTCACGACAGACAGGGTTTAACACTGAAGCTTTCTTT. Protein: CASSRQTGFNTEAFF.

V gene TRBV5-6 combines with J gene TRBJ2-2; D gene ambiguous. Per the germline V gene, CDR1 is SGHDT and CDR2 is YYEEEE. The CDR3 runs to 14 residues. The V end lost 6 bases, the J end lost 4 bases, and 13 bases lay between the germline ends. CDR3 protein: CASTAGVSTGELFF. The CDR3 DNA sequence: TGTGCCAGCACCGCTGGGGTTTCCACCGGGGAGCTGTTTTTT.

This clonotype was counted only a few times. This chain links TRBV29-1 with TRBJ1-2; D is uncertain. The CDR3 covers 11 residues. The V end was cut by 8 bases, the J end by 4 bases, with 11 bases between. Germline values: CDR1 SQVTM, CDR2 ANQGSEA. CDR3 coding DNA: TGCAGCCTCCCCACCCCCTATGGCTACACCTTC. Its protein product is CSLPTPYGYTF.

CDR3 residues: CASSGQGAFEKLFF. The CDR3 coding sequence is TGTGCCAGCAGCGGACAGGGGGCTTTTGAAAAACTGTTTTTT. The chain carries TRBV9 and TRBJ1-4; 10 bases map to TRBD1. Trimming removed 3 bases from V and 7 bases from J; junction bases left unmatched: 3. CDR3 length equals 14 residues. The V gene's germline CDR1 is SGDLS and CDR2 YYNGEE.

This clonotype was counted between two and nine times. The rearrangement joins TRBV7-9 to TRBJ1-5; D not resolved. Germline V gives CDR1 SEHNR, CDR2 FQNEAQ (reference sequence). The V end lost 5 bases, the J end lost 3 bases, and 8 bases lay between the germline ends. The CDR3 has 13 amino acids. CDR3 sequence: CASSGQHNQPQHF. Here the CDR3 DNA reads TGTGCCAGCAGCGGGCAGCACAATCAGCCCCAGCATTTT.

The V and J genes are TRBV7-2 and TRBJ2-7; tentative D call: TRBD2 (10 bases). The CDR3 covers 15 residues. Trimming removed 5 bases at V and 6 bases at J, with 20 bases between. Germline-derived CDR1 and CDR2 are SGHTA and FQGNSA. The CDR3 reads CASSGTGSGRAEQYF. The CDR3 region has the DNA TGTGCCAGCAGCGGGACAGGGAGCGGGAGGGCCGAGCAGTACTTC.

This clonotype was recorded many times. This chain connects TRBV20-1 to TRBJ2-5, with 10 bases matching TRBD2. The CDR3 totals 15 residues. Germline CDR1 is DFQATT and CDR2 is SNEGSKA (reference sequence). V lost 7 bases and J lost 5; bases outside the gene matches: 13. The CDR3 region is CSGKGLAGVAETQYF. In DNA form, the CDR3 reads TGCAGTGGAAAAGGCCTAGCGGGAGTAGCCGAGACCCAGTACTTC.

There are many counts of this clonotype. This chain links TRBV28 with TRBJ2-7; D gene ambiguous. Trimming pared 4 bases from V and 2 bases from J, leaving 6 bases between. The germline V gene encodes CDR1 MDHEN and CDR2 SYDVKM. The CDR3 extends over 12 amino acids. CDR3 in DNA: TGTGCCAGCAGTTCCCCCACCTACGAGCAGTACTTC. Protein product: CASSSPTYEQYF.

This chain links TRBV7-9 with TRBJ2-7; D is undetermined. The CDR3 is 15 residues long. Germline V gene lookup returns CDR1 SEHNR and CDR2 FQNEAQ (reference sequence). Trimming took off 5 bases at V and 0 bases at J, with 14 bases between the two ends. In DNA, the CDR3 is TGTGCCAGCAGCCCGCACCAGTCTAGCTCCTACGAGCAGTACTTC. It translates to CASSPHQSSSYEQYF.

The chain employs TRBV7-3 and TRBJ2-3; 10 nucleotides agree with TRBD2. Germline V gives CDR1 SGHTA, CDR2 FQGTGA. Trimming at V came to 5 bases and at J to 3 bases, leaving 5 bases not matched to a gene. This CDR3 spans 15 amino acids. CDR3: CASSPSGLATDTQYF. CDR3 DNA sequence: TGTGCCAGCAGCCCCTCGGGACTAGCGACAGATACGCAGTATTTT.

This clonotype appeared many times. In DNA form, the CDR3 reads TGCAGTGTTAATAGATTACAGAGAGAGCAGTACTTC. Translated: CSVNRLQREQYF. This chain links TRBV20-1 with TRBJ2-7; D uncertain. The germline V gene has CDR1 DFQATT and CDR2 SNEGSKA (reference sequence). The CDR3 spans 12 residues. Between the trimmed V and J ends, which lost 7 bases and 7 bases, there was a span of 17 bases.

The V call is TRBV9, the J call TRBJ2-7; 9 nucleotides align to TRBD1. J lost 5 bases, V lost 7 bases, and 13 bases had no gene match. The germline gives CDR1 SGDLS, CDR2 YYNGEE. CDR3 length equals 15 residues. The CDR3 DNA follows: TGTGCCAGCGGGCCCTCGGGGACAGGGATCCACGAGCAGTACTTC. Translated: CASGPSGTGIHEQYF.

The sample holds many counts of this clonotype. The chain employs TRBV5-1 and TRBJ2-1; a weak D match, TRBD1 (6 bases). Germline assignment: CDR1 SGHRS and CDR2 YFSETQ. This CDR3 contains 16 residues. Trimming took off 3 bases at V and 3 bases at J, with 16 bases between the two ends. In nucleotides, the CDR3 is TGCGCCAGCAGCTCATCGACAGGCCCCCACTACAATGAGCAGTTCTTC. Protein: CASSSSTGPHYNEQFF.

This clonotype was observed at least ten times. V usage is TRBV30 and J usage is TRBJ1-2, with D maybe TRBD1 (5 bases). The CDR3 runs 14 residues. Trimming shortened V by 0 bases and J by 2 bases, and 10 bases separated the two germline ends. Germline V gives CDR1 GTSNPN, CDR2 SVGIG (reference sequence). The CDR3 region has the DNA TGTGCCTGGAGTGTAGGCAGGGACAACTATGGCTACACCTTC. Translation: CAWSVGRDNYGYTF.

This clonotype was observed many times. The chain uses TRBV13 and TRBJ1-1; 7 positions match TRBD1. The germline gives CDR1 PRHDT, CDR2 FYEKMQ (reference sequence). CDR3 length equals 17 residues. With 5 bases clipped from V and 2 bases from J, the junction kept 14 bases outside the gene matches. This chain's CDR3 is CASSQTGTELYNTEAFF. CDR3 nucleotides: TGTGCCAGCAGCCAGACAGGGACGGAATTATACAACACTGAAGCTTTCTTT.